Following are 22 T cell receptor beta chains from one sample sequenced in a study of T cells in Graves' hyperthyroidism and ophthalmopathy. RNA transcripts were the template for amplifying TCR beta CDR3 regions. The TCR CDR3 was amplified in a first-round RT-PCR using the HTBI primer set. TCRdb called the multiplex PCR reads again in MiXCR, with one record for every CDR3 protein. The sample records 490,000 or so distinct CDR3 sequences, around 20% being singletons. Sequencing was carried out using blood. The receptors originated from a man in his forties with Graves' ophthalmopathy.

Many counts were recorded for this clonotype. The chain has TRBV5-6 and TRBJ1-2; D is ambiguous. With 0 bases removed from V and 0 bases from J, the gap between germline ends came to 12 bases. CDR1 and CDR2 (germline): SGHDT, YYEEEE. There are 16 residues in the CDR3. The CDR3 loop is CASSLANIPANYGYTF. The CDR3 DNA follows: TGTGCCAGCAGCTTGGCGAACATTCCAGCTAACTATGGCTACACCTTC.

The chain has TRBV7-2 and TRBJ2-2, with D possibly TRBD1 on 5 matching bases. The CDR3 runs 17 residues. Per germline, CDR1 SGHTA and CDR2 FQGNSA. The germline V and J ends were trimmed by 5 bases and 1 base, with 17 bases remaining between them. CDR3 in DNA: TGTGCCAGCAGCGGATACCAGGGCTGGGAGAACACCGGGGAGCTGTTTTTT. It encodes CASSGYQGWENTGELFF.

The chain uses TRBV4-1 and TRBJ2-1; 8 nucleotides line up with TRBD2. The V gene end was trimmed by 3 bases and the J gene end by 8 bases; junction bases not matched to a gene: 6. CDR1 MGHRA and CDR2 YSYEKL come from the germline V gene. CDR3 length: 14 amino acids. The CDR3 DNA follows: TGCGCCAGCAGCCAGCAGCGGGGGAGGGATGAGCAGTTCTTC. Translating it yields CASSQQRGRDEQFF.

This chain connects TRBV19 to TRBJ1-1; unclear D gene. The CDR3 is 14 residues long. V was trimmed by 1 base and J by 2 bases, leaving 8 bases between them. CDR1 and CDR2 (germline): LNHDA, SQIVND (reference sequence). The CDR3 DNA reads as TGTGCCAGTAGTATAGGGGCAGCCAACACTGAAGCTTTCTTT. The encoded protein is CASSIGAANTEAFF.

The chain carries TRBV15 and TRBJ2-5; 13 nucleotides agree with TRBD2. Germline V gene lookup returns CDR1 LNHNV and CDR2 YYDKDF (reference sequence). V was pared by 1 base and J by 4 bases, with 3 bases of the junction left unmatched. This CDR3 spans 16 amino acids. CDR3 sequence (DNA): TGTGCCACCAGCAGAGGAACTAGCGGGAGGGCAGAGACCCAGTACTTC. This translates into CATSRGTSGRAETQYF.

The J gene is TRBJ1-1, the V gene TRBV5-5; possible D gene TRBD1, 6 bases. Trimming shortened V by 4 bases and J by 4 bases, and 17 bases separated the two germline ends. CDR1 is SGHKS, CDR2 YYEKEE, per germline (reference sequence). The CDR3 runs 15 residues. CDR3 sequence (DNA): TGTGCCAGCAGCCCCCATGAGGGGGGCAGCACTGAAGCTTTCTTT. Translated, it gives CASSPHEGGSTEAFF.

This chain links TRBV29-1 with TRBJ2-7; no reliable D call. The CDR3 extends over 11 amino acids. Germline loops: CDR1 SQVTM, CDR2 ANQGSEA. Trimming took off 3 bases at V and 3 bases at J, with 6 bases between the two ends. The CDR3 nucleotides are TGCAGCGTTGAGCTGAGCTACGAGCAGTACTTC. Translation: CSVELSYEQYF.

There are many counts of this clonotype. The J gene is TRBJ2-7, the V gene TRBV20-1, with unresolved D. The CDR3 runs to 13 residues. CDR1 is DFQATT, CDR2 SNEGSKA, per germline (reference sequence). Trimming left V 6 bases short and J 3 bases short, with 15 bases between. Written as DNA, the CDR3 is TGCAGTGCAATTACACCCCTTATCTACGAGCAGTACTTC. It yields the protein CSAITPLIYEQYF.

This clonotype has a count of ten or more. This chain uses TRBV20-1 with TRBJ2-3; D is unclear. Trimming took 6 bases from V and 6 from J, leaving 25 bases between them. The CDR3 has 16 residues. Germline assignment: CDR1 DFQATT and CDR2 SNEGSKA (reference sequence). The CDR3 loop reads CSASLAAVHALDTQYF. CDR3 nucleotide sequence: TGCAGTGCGAGCCTGGCGGCAGTCCACGCCCTCGATACGCAGTATTTT.

This chain links TRBV5-1 with TRBJ2-5; D is unclear. The germline V gene encodes CDR1 SGHRS and CDR2 YFSETQ. Trimming removed 3 bases from V and 2 bases from J, with 11 bases in between. The CDR3 length is 14 residues. The CDR3 here is CASSSGNSQETQYF. In nucleotides, the CDR3 is TGCGCCAGCAGCTCGGGCAATTCTCAAGAGACCCAGTACTTC.

J is TRBJ2-2 and V is TRBV5-1; a weak D match, TRBD1 (6 bases). Per germline, CDR1 SGHRS and CDR2 YFSETQ. This CDR3 is built from 15 residues. Trimming left V 2 bases short and J 5 bases short, with 13 bases between. DNA for the CDR3: TGCGCCAGCAGCTTCGGCGGGCAGGGGACCGGGGAGCTGTTTTTT. As protein: CASSFGGQGTGELFF. Variable domain in full (rest from reference TRBV5-1 and TRBJ2-2): KAGVTQTPRYLIKTRGQQVTLSCSPISGHRSVSWYQQTPGQGLQFLFEYFSETQRNKGNFPGRFSGRQFSNSRSEMNVSTLELGDSALYLCASSFGGQGTGELFFGEGSRLTVL.

With respect to this clonotype: A much larger clone lies a single base off, so this may be a read error. The chain combines TRBV13 with TRBJ2-1; D remains unclear. The V gene lost 2 bases and the J gene lost 7 bases, with 6 bases spanning the gap. This CDR3 spans 12 amino acids. The germline V gene has CDR1 PRHDT and CDR2 FYEKMQ (reference sequence). The CDR3 reads CASSLIGNEQFF. The CDR3 DNA follows: TGTGCCAGCAGCTTAATTGGGAATGAGCAGTTCTTC.

This clonotype was recorded a few times. V is TRBV28 and J is TRBJ2-7; D might be TRBD1 or TRBD2, each matching 6 bases. V gave up 4 bases and J gave up 9 bases, with 19 bases separating them. The CDR3 sequence is 14 residues long. From germline, CDR1 is MDHEN and CDR2 SYDVKM. The CDR3 coding sequence is TGTGCCAGCAGTTCCTCGGGGGCCCCGTTGAGGCAGTACTTC. Translation gives CASSSSGAPLRQYF.

This clonotype was counted between two and nine times. This chain uses TRBV11-2 with TRBJ2-2; 7 bases align to TRBD1. There are 17 residues in the CDR3. The trim removed 3 bases at V and 4 bases at J, leaving 11 bases unmatched. CDR1 is SGHAT and CDR2 is FQNNGV in the germline V gene. The CDR3, as DNA: TGTGCCAGCAGCTTCGATCGGACAGGATGGAGCACCGGGGAGCTGTTTTTT. Its translation is CASSFDRTGWSTGELFF.

This clonotype was seen ten or more times. This chain links TRBV9 with TRBJ2-1; 7 positions match TRBD2. Losses at the gene ends were 1 base for V and 4 bases for J; bases not matched to a gene: 2. The CDR3 totals 14 residues. The germline CDR1 and CDR2 sequences are SGDLS and YYNGEE. The CDR3 here is CASSVRGGYNEQFF. CDR3 DNA sequence: TGTGCCAGCAGCGTAAGGGGAGGGTACAATGAGCAGTTCTTC. The full variable domain, in which reference TRBV9 and TRBJ2-1 provide the parts outside the CDR3, is DSGVTQTPKHLITATGQRVTLRCSPRSGDLSVYWYQQSLDQGLQFLIQYYNGEERAKGNILERFSAQQFPDLHSELNLSSLELGDSALYFCASSVRGGYNEQFFGPGTRLTVL.

This clonotype was seen a few times. V gene TRBV4-2 combines with J gene TRBJ2-7, with D perhaps matching TRBD2 (6 bases). CDR1 and CDR2 from the germline V gene are LGHNA and YNFKEQ. Trimming pared 10 bases from V and 0 bases from J, leaving 22 bases between. The CDR3 runs to 16 residues. The CDR3 region has the DNA TGTGCCACCCGACCCAGGAGGGCGGTCGACTCCTACGAGCAGTACTTC. This sequence encodes CATRPRRAVDSYEQYF.

A note on this clonotype: A much bigger clone sits one base away, suggesting this may be a read error. The rearrangement joins TRBV12-5 to TRBJ2-1; tentative D call: TRBD1 (5 bases). The V gene's germline CDR1 is LGHNT and CDR2 FRNRAP. V was shortened by 6 bases and J by 6 bases, with 18 bases between the two germline ends. This CDR3 contains 15 residues. CDR3 nucleotides: TGTGCTAGTGGGCTCTTGGGCAGGGTGGGCAATGAGCAGTTCTTC. It codes for CASGLLGRVGNEQFF. Full variable domain (missing parts from reference TRBV12-5 and TRBJ2-1): DARVTQTPRHKVTEMGQEVTMRCQPILGHNTVFWYRQTMMQGLELLAYFRNRAPLDDSGMPKDRFSAEMPDATLATLKIQPSEPRDSAVYFCASGLLGRVGNEQFFGPGTRLTVL.

The rearrangement joins TRBV6-2 or TRBV6-3 to TRBJ2-5; D is unresolved. Trimming left V 0 bases short and J 6 bases short, with 5 bases between. The germline V gene encodes CDR1 MNHEY and CDR2 SVGEGT. The CDR3 sequence is 12 residues long. As DNA, the CDR3 is TGTGCCAGCAGTTACTCGAGACAGACCCAGTACTTC. It yields the protein CASSYSRQTQYF.

This clonotype has more than one count but fewer than ten. The junction departs from germline at one end; a sequencing error may be responsible. V usage is TRBV7-9 and J usage is TRBJ2-1, with D hard to call. Germline CDR1 is SEHNR and CDR2 is FQNEAQ (reference sequence). The CDR3 is 14 residues long. CDR3: CASSLGPDWDEQFF. CDR3 bases: TGTGCTAGCAGCTTAGGGCCTGATTGGGATGAGCAGTTCTTC. Together with reference TRBV7-9 and TRBJ2-1, the CDR3 gives the full variable domain: DTGVSQNPRHKITKRGQNVTFRCDPISEHNRLYWYRQTLGQGPEFLTYFQNEAQLEKSRLLSDRFSAERPKGSFSTLEIQRTEQGDSAMYLCASSLGPDWDEQFFGPGTRLTVL.

This clonotype was detected a few times. V gene TRBV2 combines with J gene TRBJ2-5; D may be TRBD1 (5 bases). Germline V lookup: CDR1 SNHLY, CDR2 FYNNEI. With 4 bases removed from V and 5 bases from J, the gap between germline ends came to 11 bases. The length of the CDR3 is 13 residues. The CDR3 here is CASSAQGFETQYF. In DNA form, the CDR3 reads TGTGCCAGCAGTGCCCAGGGCTTCGAGACCCAGTACTTC.

The CDR3 reads CSAREKGKLAIEQFF. CDR3 coding DNA: TGCAGTGCTAGAGAAAAGGGGAAACTAGCTATTGAGCAGTTCTTC. The chain uses TRBV20-1 and TRBJ2-1; perhaps TRBD2 as D (6 bases). Germline CDR1 and CDR2: DFQATT and SNEGSKA (reference sequence). The CDR3 is made up of 15 amino acids. Trimming stripped 0 bases from V and 9 bases from J, with 18 bases between.

As regards this clonotype: A much larger clone differs from this one at a single base, so this may be a read error. V is TRBV7-2 and J is TRBJ2-1; no definite D call. The J call may not be correct, given that the DNA end is closer to TRBJ2-7. Germline V gives CDR1 SGHTA, CDR2 FQGNSA. CDR3 length equals 16 residues. CDR3 DNA: TGTGCCAGCAGCTTAGTTGGGCCCCCAACAGCGAATGAGCAGTACTTC. Its translation is CASSLVGPPTANEQYF.